This T cell receptor beta chain is drawn from a study of blood T cell repertoires in COVID-19. Comments on this clone: At one boundary the junction diverges from the germline segment, which might be a read error.

It was within 2 weeks before study entry that exposed participants met a COVID-19 case. CDR1 and CDR2 (germline): MDHEN, SYDVKM. The CDR3 covers 17 residues. The data were produced by immunoSEQ multiplex PCR, yet TCRdb's version contains in-frame clones alone and is incomplete. This table holds 250,000 or so clones, approximately 90% found once. The origin of this receptor is a man aged 45 to 65 who had been exposed to COVID-19. The rearrangement uses TRBV28 and TRBJ1-5; D gene ambiguous. Sequenced: PBMCs or T cells enriched from blood (not recorded which). CDR3 sequence: CASSPRVTRTSNQPQHF. CDR3 in DNA: TGTGCCAGCAGTCCACGGGTCACAAGGACTTCCAATCAACCCCAGCATTTT.